One sample yielded the 5 T cell receptor beta chains listed below, sequenced in a study of CD8 T cells in Susac syndrome. Random hexamers primed reverse transcription of roughly 0.45 to 1 ug RNA. One entry per CDR3 protein results from TCRdb running MiXCR on the immunoSEQ multiplex PCR reads. The sample has approximately 210,000 distinct CDR3 sequences; about 94% are singletons. Material: CD4+ T cells from PBMCs. The receptors come from a human donor with Susac syndrome.

The chain combines TRBV4-3 with TRBJ1-1; 7 bases line up with TRBD1. The V segment lost 1 base and the J segment 5 bases; nucleotides outside the gene matches: 7. Germline CDR1 reads LGHNA; CDR2 reads YSLEER. The CDR3 consists of 15 residues. CDR3 region: CASSQVGQGGTEAFF. The CDR3 region has the DNA TGCGCCAGCAGCCAAGTCGGGCAGGGGGGGACTGAAGCTTTCTTT.

The CDR3 region is CASGPTGVNEKLFF. CDR3 DNA sequence: TGTGCTAGTGGCCCGACAGGGGTTAATGAAAAACTGTTTTTT. The chain couples TRBV12-5 to TRBJ1-4; 8 bases line up with TRBD1. The ends lost 6 bases at V and 4 bases at J; junction bases unmatched: 4. Germline V gene lookup returns CDR1 LGHNT and CDR2 FRNRAP. The CDR3 runs to 14 residues.

This chain links TRBV19 with TRBJ2-2; D is undetermined. Germline V gene lookup returns CDR1 LNHDA and CDR2 SQIVND (reference sequence). The CDR3 runs to 14 residues. V was clipped by 5 bases and J by 4 bases, with 11 bases between them. CDR3 nucleotides: TGTGCCAGTAGTGGCAGGCTGACCACCGGGGAGCTGTTTTTT. Its translation is CASSGRLTTGELFF.

The chain recombines TRBV20-1 with TRBJ2-7; 7 bases are a match to TRBD1. CDR1 is DFQATT and CDR2 is SNEGSKA in the germline V gene (reference sequence). J was trimmed by 5 bases and V by 1 base; bases with no gene match: 11. This CDR3 has 15 amino acids. CDR3 DNA: TGCAGTGCTAGAGTGGCTAAGGGGGCGGCCAACGAGCAGTACTTC. Encoded protein: CSARVAKGAANEQYF.

The chain couples TRBV5-6 to TRBJ2-7; D might be TRBD1 or TRBD2, each matching 5 bases. This CDR3 has 13 amino acids. Germline CDR1 SGHDT, CDR2 YYEEEE. The ends were cut back, 7 bases at V and 4 bases at J, with 15 bases in the middle. DNA for the CDR3: TGTGCCAGCGGGTATGAGGGGCTGTACGAGCAGTACTTC. It specifies CASGYEGLYEQYF.